This record looks at one TCR beta chain sequence and its context. Its specificity is not known. Different DNA sequences within this sample yield the same CDR3. Of the isolated RNA, all was reverse transcribed, and so the sequenced material was expressed TCRB transcripts. Profiled with immunoSEQ multiplex PCR; TCRdb holds only in-frame clones, not every one. The table shows fewer than 250,000 clones, with 13% to 15% occurring only once. The entry originates in a study of beta chain features in type 1 diabetes. Findings of the study overall: There were fewer insertions and more deletions at the VDJ junctions of type 1 diabetes patients. An over-representation of cells with high TCR expression could result from cDNA sequencing.

The germline gives CDR1 SGHRS, CDR2 YFSETQ. This CDR3 contains 15 residues. V was pared by 3 bases and J by 4 bases, with 3 bases of the junction left unmatched. This sequence originates from a woman in her thirties or forties in good health. The chain joins TRBV5-1 to TRBJ2-1, with TRBD2 identical over 11 bases. Source material: naive CD4+ T cells from blood. The CDR3 region has the DNA TGCGCCAGCAGCTCGACTAGCGGGGCATACAATGAGCAGTTCTTC. Residues: CASSSTSGAYNEQFF.